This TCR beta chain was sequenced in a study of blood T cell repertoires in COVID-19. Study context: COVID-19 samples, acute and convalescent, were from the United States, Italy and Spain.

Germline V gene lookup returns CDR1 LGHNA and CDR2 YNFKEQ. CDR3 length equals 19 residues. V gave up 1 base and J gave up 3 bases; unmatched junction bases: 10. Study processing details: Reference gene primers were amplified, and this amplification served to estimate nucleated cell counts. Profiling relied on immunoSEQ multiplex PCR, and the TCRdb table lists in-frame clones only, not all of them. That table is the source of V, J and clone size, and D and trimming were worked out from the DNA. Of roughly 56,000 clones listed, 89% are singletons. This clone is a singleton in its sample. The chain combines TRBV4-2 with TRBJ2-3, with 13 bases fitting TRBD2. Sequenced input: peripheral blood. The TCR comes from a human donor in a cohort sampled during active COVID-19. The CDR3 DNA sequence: TGTGCCAGCAGCCAAGTGTGGGGAAGACTAGCGGGGGGTACAGATACGCAGTATTTT. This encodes CASSQVWGRLAGGTDTQYF.